This TCR beta chain emerged from a study of shared clonotypes between healthy human individuals. CDR1 SEHNR and CDR2 FQNEAQ come from the germline V gene (reference sequence). The V end lost 1 base, the J end lost 5 bases, and 9 bases lay between the germline ends. The CDR3 totals 14 residues. This clone was seen a handful of times. The method was immunoSEQ multiplex PCR; TCRdb's version includes in-frame clones alone and lacks a portion of them. The repertoire holds over a million clones, with around 76% as singletons. Sequenced sample: memory CD4+ T cells sorted from blood. As for subset: CD45RA-negative fraction. V is TRBV7-9 and J is TRBJ2-1, with D hard to call. The receptor comes from a man between 18 and 35 years old in good health. CDR3 DNA: TGTGCCAGCAGCTTAGGGGCCCAGGACAATGAGCAGTTCTTC. It specifies CASSLGAQDNEQFF.